Shown below are 6 T cell receptor beta chains from a single sample sequenced in a study of T cells expressing NK-cell markers. Reanalyzing the 5' RACE reads, TCRdb keeps one entry per CDR3 protein, without DNA. The listing records roughly 430,000 distinct CDR3 sequences. The specimen sequenced was blood T cells: a sorted CD56 or NKG2C T cell subset, CD4+ or CD8+ T cells, or bulk PBMC T cells (not recorded which). All receptors come from a woman between 18 and 70 years old in good health.

J is TRBJ2-1 and V is TRBV12-3 or TRBV12-4; TCRdb's D gene call, TRBD1, goes unchecked for lack of DNA. This CDR3 has 11 residues. The CDR3 protein is CASRLGPEQFF.

This chain joins TRBV6-5 and TRBJ2-2. CDR3 length: 15 amino acids. Germline CDR1 reads MNHEY; CDR2 reads SVGAGI. The CDR3 is CASSYSWGGTGELFF.

CDR3: CASSSTGGLDTIYF. The V gene is TRBV12-3 or TRBV12-4, the J gene TRBJ1-3; without DNA, the TCRdb call of TRBD1 cannot be checked. CDR3 length: 14 amino acids.

CDR3 protein: CASSLSGISREQFF. The genes are TRBV7-2 and TRBJ2-1. This CDR3 comprises 14 residues. Germline values: CDR1 SGHTA, CDR2 FQGNSA.

This chain uses TRBV7-2 with TRBJ2-3; TCRdb proposes TRBD1, but this gene call is untestable without DNA. The CDR3 totals 15 residues. The germline V gene encodes CDR1 SGHTA and CDR2 FQGNSA. The CDR3 is CASSSSGPPTDTQYF.

The CDR3 sequence is CASSFSTGTGGSEAFF. This chain connects TRBV5-5 to TRBJ1-1. Germline V gene sequence: CDR1 SGHKS, CDR2 YYEKEE (reference sequence). The CDR3 runs to 16 residues.